What follows is one T cell receptor (beta chain) and its context. Its target is not known. Germline V gene lookup returns CDR1 MNHNY and CDR2 SVGAGI (reference sequence). V shed 4 bases and J shed 2 bases, with 14 bases lying between them. The CDR3 totals 15 residues. PCR primers comprised 60 Vbeta and 13 Jbeta primers. Sequencing used immunoSEQ multiplex PCR; TCRdb keeps in-frame clones, though not all of them. The sample includes fewer than 150,000 clones, more than 70% seen only once; the top ten take approximately 16%. The data were obtained in a study of cytomegalovirus exposure and HLA in healthy donors. Whole-study results and caveats: It was shown in a later analysis that HLA-associated TCR beta chains were more clonally expanded than other, equally common chains.

The chain carries TRBV6-6 and TRBJ1-1; D may be TRBD1 (5 bases). The receptor was isolated from a man aged 45-65 years in good health and CMV-seropositive. Sequenced sample: PBMCs. CDR3 region: CASSFTQARNTEAFF. The CDR3 coding sequence is TGTGCCAGCAGTTTCACACAGGCGCGCAACACTGAAGCTTTCTTT.